This T cell receptor (beta chain) was obtained from a study of OX40 agonist ivuxolimab in advanced cancers. Across the study: Patients got intravenous ivuxolimab at 0.01 to 10 mg/kg every 2 weeks. Study-level points and caveats: Normalized expansion of T-cell clones was also low for some nonresponders. Antigen specificity of clonally expanded peripheral T cells was not established.

Germline CDR1 reads SEHNR; CDR2 reads FQNEAQ (reference sequence). V dropped 4 bases and J dropped 4; count of bases not matched to a gene: 11. The CDR3 is 17 residues long. As for this clone: Its antigen is not known.

The table came from immunoSEQ multiplex PCR; TCRdb's copy has only in-frame clones and leaves some out. Of roughly 41,000 clones in the sample, approximately 78% were seen once. Blood draws occurred at baseline, cycle 4 day 1, and cycle 7 day 1. The chain uses TRBV7-9 and TRBJ2-3, with 10 bases fitting TRBD2. The clonotype originates from an adult with an advanced solid tumor such as melanoma, head and neck, liver or kidney cancer. The sample here was CD4+ or CD8+ T cells sorted from blood, taken in a trial of the OX40 agonist ivuxolimab. The chain's CDR3 is CASSSRGEAGGPDTQYF. In DNA form, the CDR3 reads TGTGCCAGCAGCTCTAGAGGAGAAGCGGGAGGGCCAGATACGCAGTATTTT.